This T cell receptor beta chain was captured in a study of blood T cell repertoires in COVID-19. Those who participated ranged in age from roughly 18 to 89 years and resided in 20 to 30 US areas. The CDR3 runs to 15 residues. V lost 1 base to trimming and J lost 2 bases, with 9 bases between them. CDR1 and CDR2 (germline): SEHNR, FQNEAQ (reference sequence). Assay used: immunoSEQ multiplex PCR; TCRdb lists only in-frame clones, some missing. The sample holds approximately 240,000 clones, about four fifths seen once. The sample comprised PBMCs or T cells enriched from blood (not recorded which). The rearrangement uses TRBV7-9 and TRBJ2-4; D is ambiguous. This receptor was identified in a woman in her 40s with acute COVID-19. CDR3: CASSLGAVSKNIQYF. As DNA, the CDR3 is TGTGCCAGCAGCTTAGGTGCGGTTTCCAAAAACATTCAGTACTTC.